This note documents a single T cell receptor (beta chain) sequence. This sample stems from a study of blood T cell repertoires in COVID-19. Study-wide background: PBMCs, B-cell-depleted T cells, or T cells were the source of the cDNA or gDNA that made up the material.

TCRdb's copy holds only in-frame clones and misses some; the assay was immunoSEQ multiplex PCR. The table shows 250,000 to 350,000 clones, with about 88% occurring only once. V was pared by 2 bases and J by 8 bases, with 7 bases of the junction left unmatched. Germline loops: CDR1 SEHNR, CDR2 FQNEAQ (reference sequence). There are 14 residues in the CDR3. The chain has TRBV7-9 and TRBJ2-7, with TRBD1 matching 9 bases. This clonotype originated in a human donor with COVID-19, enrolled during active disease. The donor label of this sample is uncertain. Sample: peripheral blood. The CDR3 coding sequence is TGTGCCAGCAGCTTAACCGGGACAGGGAATCAGCAGTACTTC. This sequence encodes CASSLTGTGNQQYF.